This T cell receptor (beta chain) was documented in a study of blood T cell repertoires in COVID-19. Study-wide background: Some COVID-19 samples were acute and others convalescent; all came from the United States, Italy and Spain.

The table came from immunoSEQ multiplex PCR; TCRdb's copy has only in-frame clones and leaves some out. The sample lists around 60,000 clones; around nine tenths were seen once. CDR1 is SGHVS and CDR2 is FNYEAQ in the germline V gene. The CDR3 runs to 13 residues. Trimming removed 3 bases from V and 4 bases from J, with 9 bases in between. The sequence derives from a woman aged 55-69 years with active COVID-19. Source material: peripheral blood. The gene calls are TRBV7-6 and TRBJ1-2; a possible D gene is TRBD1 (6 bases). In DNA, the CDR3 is TGTGCCAGCAGCTTGGGACACCCCTATGGCTACACCTTC. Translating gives CASSLGHPYGYTF.